What follows is one T cell receptor (beta chain) and its context. A much larger clone lies one base from this, so it may be a read error. This entry belongs to a study of regulatory T cells in long-lasting Graves disease. Library construction for TCR beta used iRepertoire HTBI primers and Arm-PCR of CDR3 regions. TCRdb passed the multiplex PCR reads through MiXCR, listing each CDR3 protein once. This table holds 350,000 to 500,000 distinct CDR3 sequences, around 15% found once. The CDR3 spans 13 residues. Germline assignment: CDR1 SGHTA and CDR2 FQGTGA. Time point given: newly diagnosed GD, antithyroid drugs for less than 3 months. After RNA was extracted from PBMCs, the TCR library was made from it. These sequences were also reported in another study, on T cells in Graves' hyperthyroidism and ophthalmopathy. As that report states: Model predictions of ophthalmopathy came a median approximately 6 months before onset.

This material consisted of peripheral blood mononuclear cells (PBMCs), taken at new diagnosis, from a patient treated with antithyroid drugs. The V and J genes are TRBV7-3 and TRBJ2-5; D gene uncertain. The clonotype was recovered from a woman aged 50 to 60 with Graves disease. The CDR3 DNA reads TGTGACAGCAGCTTAATTAAGGAAGAGACCCAGTACTTC. This sequence encodes CDSSLIKEETQYF.